This TCR beta chain derives from a study of cytomegalovirus exposure and HLA in healthy donors. Study-level results: Cytomegalovirus-associated TCR beta chains were listed, numbering 150 to 200. Most sequenced TCRs were rare (though some public TCRs occurred in many donors). CMV antigen specificity was confirmed in vitro for three CMV-associated chains. Reported results showed that the classifier diagnosed cytomegalovirus status with high specificity and sensitivity.

The germline CDR1 and CDR2 sequences are KGHSH and LQKENI. This CDR3 is 16 amino acids long. Trimming removed 3 bases from V and 6 bases from J; junction bases left unmatched: 6. This clone was recorded only once. Antigen specificity is unknown. Repertoires were generated with immunoSEQ multiplex PCR, while TCRdb's copy carries only in-frame clones and drops some. The repertoire holds 150,000 to 200,000 clones, with around 82% as singletons. This receptor was taken from a man aged 25-45 years in good health and CMV-seropositive. This sequence joins TRBV18 and TRBJ1-5; 12 bases agree with TRBD1. The sequenced material came from PBMCs. The CDR3 sequence is CASSPTGQGAGQPQHF. As DNA, the CDR3 is TGTGCCAGCTCACCGACGGGACAGGGGGCGGGTCAGCCCCAGCATTTT.